One and the same sample provided the 5 T cell receptor beta chains below, sequenced in a study of blood T cell repertoires in COVID-19. Data came from immunoSEQ multiplex PCR; TCRdb stores just in-frame clones and leaves some out. The sample includes fewer than 60,000 clones, about 90% seen only once; the top ten take roughly 9.1%. Sequencing was done on a sample of peripheral blood. The origin of the receptors is a human donor with acute or convalescent COVID-19. The donor label of this sample is uncertain.

This clone showed up just once. The CDR3 here is CASSPNREKLFF. For the CDR3, the DNA is TGTGCCAGCAGTCCAAACAGGGAAAAACTGTTTTTT. The chain is built from TRBV28 and TRBJ1-4, with D possibly TRBD1 on 5 matching bases. CDR3 length equals 12 residues. V gave up 5 bases and J gave up 8 bases, with 9 bases separating them. CDR1 is MDHEN and CDR2 is SYDVKM in the germline V gene.

This sequence joins TRBV6-5 and TRBJ2-7, with 8 nucleotides matching TRBD1. With V trimmed by 10 bases and J by 3 bases, 8 bases remained unmatched. CDR3 length: 13 amino acids. Germline V CDR1 and CDR2: MNHEY, SVGAGI. In DNA form, the CDR3 reads TGTGCCATCATGGGACAGGACAACTACGAGCAGTACTTC. This gives the protein CAIMGQDNYEQYF.

This clone was seen only a few times. The V gene is TRBV5-5, the J gene TRBJ2-3, with a weak D call TRBD1 (5 bases). This CDR3 region has 16 residues. Trimming removed 1 base from V and 0 bases from J, with 12 bases in between. Germline CDR1 is SGHKS and CDR2 is YYEKEE (reference sequence). The CDR3 sequence is CASSLTGARSTDTQYF. The CDR3 DNA follows: TGTGCCAGCAGCTTGACTGGGGCCCGTAGCACAGATACGCAGTATTTT.

The rearrangement links TRBV18 to TRBJ1-2; possibly TRBD1 for D (5 bases). V lost 5 bases, J lost 8 bases, and 21 bases lay in between. Germline V gene sequence: CDR1 KGHSH, CDR2 LQKENI. This CDR3 is 15 amino acids long. The CDR3 loop reads CASSLETDPTRGYTF. In nucleotides, the CDR3 is TGTGCCAGCTCATTAGAGACAGACCCAACTCGGGGCTACACCTTC.

The CDR3 loop is CASSFSGAYEQYF. Here the CDR3 DNA reads TGTGCCAGCAGTTTCTCAGGGGCCTACGAGCAGTACTTC. The chain combines TRBV12-3 or TRBV12-4 with TRBJ2-7, with TRBD1 as a possible D gene (6 bases). Trimming pared 3 bases from V and 2 bases from J, leaving 8 bases between. The CDR3 totals 13 residues.